This paragraph reports one TCR beta chain. Its specificity is not known. The assay was immunoSEQ multiplex PCR, and TCRdb's table has in-frame clones only and misses some. The profile shows tens of thousands of clones, around 86% of them singletons. The sample belongs to a study of OX40 agonist ivuxolimab in advanced cancers. Study context: A male proportion of about 84% was recorded, with mean age approximately 56 years and range roughly 23 to 85.

Points from the study as a whole: CD8+ T cells (on average) carried more expanded clones than CD4+ T cells. Both blood CD4+ and CD8+ T cells showed clonal growth by week 6 at 0.1 to 3.0 mg/kg. Some of the nonresponding patients also showed low levels of normalized T-cell clonal expansion.

The germline CDR1 and CDR2 sequences are MDHEN and SYDVKM. The CDR3 sequence is 17 residues long. Trimming cost V 6 bases and J 0 bases, with 20 bases left between them. The rearrangement uses TRBV28 and TRBJ1-1; a weak D match, TRBD1 (6 bases). This sample comprised CD4+ or CD8+ T cells sorted from blood, obtained in a trial of the OX40 agonist ivuxolimab. The receptor was derived from an adult with an advanced solid tumor such as melanoma, head and neck, liver or kidney cancer. CDR3 region: CASSRIRDTPLNTEAFF. In DNA, the CDR3 is TGTGCCAGCAGCAGGATCCGGGACACACCATTGAACACTGAAGCTTTCTTT. The whole variable domain, remainder taken from reference TRBV28 and TRBJ1-1, is DVKVTQSSRYLVKRTGEKVFLECVQDMDHENMFWYRQDPGLGLRLIYFSYDVKMKEKGDIPEGYSVSREKKERFSLILESASTNQTSMYLCASSRIRDTPLNTEAFFGQGTRLTVV.